This record looks at one T cell receptor (beta chain) sequence and its context. Its target is not known. One junction end does not reproduce the germline sequence, and a read error may be involved. These data originate in a study of radiotherapy plus CTLA-4 blockade in lung cancer. Study at large: Objective response was observed in roughly 20% of patients, and disease control in about 30%. General study points: Early shifts in blood T cell clones, with interferon-beta, reportedly predicted response best. Radiotherapy was combined with ipilimumab, and tumor-derived TCR clones then expanded in blood.

The protocol was immunoSEQ multiplex PCR, while the TCRdb copy is restricted to in-frame clones and leaves out a portion. The data show tens of thousands of clones, with roughly 84% seen just once and 6% to 8.5% held by the top ten. Those with chemo-refractory metastatic non-small-cell lung cancer were treated with focal radiation combined with CTLA-4 blockade using ipilimumab. This CDR3 has 14 amino acids. Germline-derived CDR1 and CDR2 are SGDLS and YYNGEE. V usage is TRBV9 and J usage is TRBJ2-3; TRBD2 is a possible D gene (5 bases). The origin of this receptor is a human donor with non-small cell lung cancer whose response to radiotherapy plus ipilimumab could not be evaluated. The sample in question was peripheral blood, obtained from a patient treated with radiotherapy plus ipilimumab. CDR3 loop: CASSVGGSPDTRYF. CDR3 nucleotide sequence: TGTGCCAGCAGCGTAGGTGGGAGCCCAGATACGCGGTATTTT.